The rows below give T cell receptor beta chains drawn from one sample of a study of cytomegalovirus exposure and HLA in healthy donors. The method was immunoSEQ multiplex PCR; TCRdb's version includes in-frame clones alone and lacks a portion of them. Among tens of thousands of clones listed, just under 70% were seen once. The sample consisted of PBMCs. These receptors were taken from a woman aged 25 to 45 in good health and CMV-seronegative. Both conserved end residues are part of each CDR3. The D gene is left open where the match is weak. Expanded clones get a size class; other rows say once, few or many, or leave the size out.

TRBJ1-5	once	TRBV18	TRBD1	CASSSTGELQPQHF	TGTGCCAGCTCATCGACAGGGGAACTTCAGCCCCAGCATTTT
TRBJ1-5	NA	TRBV9	NA	CASSDRGGNQPQHF	TGTGCCAGCAGCGATCGGGGAGGCAATCAGCCCCAGCATTTT
TRBJ2-3	NA	TRBV7-9	TRBD2	CASSSRLAGGPGTQYF	TGTGCCAGCAGCTCCCGGTTAGCGGGGGGTCCGGGTACGCAGTATTTT
TRBJ2-1	NA	TRBV6-1	TRBD1	CASRKGQQGNEQFF	TGTGCCAGCAGAAAGGGACAGCAAGGCAATGAGCAGTTCTTC
TRBJ2-7	NA	TRBV4-2	TRBD2	CASSQPLAGGRINLYEQYF	TGTGCCAGCAGCCAACCACTAGCGGGGGGGCGGATTAACCTCTACGAGCAGTACTTC
TRBJ2-1	NA	TRBV4-2	NA	CASSQEEPPEQFF	TGTGCCAGCAGCCAAGAGGAGCCCCCTGAGCAGTTCTTC
TRBJ1-2	NA	TRBV5-6	TRBD1	CASSPGWTGPRGYTF	TGTGCCAGCAGCCCAGGGTGGACAGGTCCCCGCGGCTACACCTTC
TRBJ2-2	NA	TRBV9	NA	CASSVLGGADTGELFF	TGTGCCAGCAGCGTATTGGGCGGAGCGGACACCGGGGAGCTGTTTTTT
TRBJ1-1	NA	TRBV9	TRBD1	CAGCGTGGIKDTEAFF	TGTGCCGGATGCGGGACAGGGGGCATAAAAGACACTGAAGCTTTCTTT
TRBJ2-7	once	TRBV7-6	NA	CASSEAASSYEQYF	TGTGCCAGCAGCGAAGCGGCGAGCTCCTACGAGCAGTACTTC
TRBJ1-2	NA	TRBV28	NA	CASSSHSLRANGYTF	TGTGCCAGCAGTTCCCATTCCCTCAGGGCCAACGGCTACACCTTC
TRBJ1-1	few	TRBV29-1	TRBD1	CSVEARTGGTEAFF	TGCAGCGTTGAAGCCCGGACAGGGGGCACTGAAGCTTTCTTT
TRBJ2-2	NA	TRBV4-3	NA	CASSSRTGELFF	TGCGCCAGCAGCTCTCGCACCGGGGAGCTGTTTTTT
TRBJ2-1	NA	TRBV4-2	NA	CASSQDPQWANEQFF	TGTGCCAGCAGCCAAGATCCTCAATGGGCCAATGAGCAGTTCTTC
TRBJ1-5	NA	TRBV9	NA	CASSVGQGNQPQHF	TGTGCCAGCAGCGTAGGACAGGGCAATCAGCCCCAGCATTTT
TRBJ2-2	NA	TRBV5-1	TRBD1	CASSLEDRVGGELFF	TGCGCCAGCAGCTTGGAGGACAGGGTCGGCGGGGAGCTGTTTTTT
TRBJ2-6	NA	TRBV29-1	NA	CSVVQGVGGRGSGANVLTF	TGCAGCGTAGTACAGGGAGTGGGCGGACGTGGGTCTGGGGCCAACGTCCTGACTTTC
TRBJ1-5	NA	TRBV4-1	NA	CASSDLRAKGQPQHF	TGCGCCAGCAGCGACCTCCGGGCGAAGGGGCAGCCCCAGCATTTT
TRBJ1-1	once	TRBV7-9	NA	CASSLSAGWGGTEAFF	TGTGCCAGCAGCTTATCGGCCGGTTGGGGGGGAACTGAAGCTTTCTTT
TRBJ2-5	NA	TRBV29-1	TRBD2	CSVLPAGGIETQYF	TGCAGCGTTCTCCCCGCGGGGGGAATAGAGACCCAGTACTTC
TRBJ2-3	NA	TRBV19	TRBD2	CASSTEIAGGPDTQYF	TGTGCCAGTAGTACCGAAATAGCGGGGGGGCCAGATACGCAGTATTTT
TRBJ1-1	NA	TRBV2	TRBD1	CASSPEQGDTEAFF	TGTGCCAGCAGCCCCGAACAGGGGGACACTGAAGCTTTCTTT
TRBJ2-1	NA	TRBV4-1	TRBD2	CASSHRRDWGGESSYNEQFF	TGCGCCAGCAGCCATCGGCGAGACTGGGGGGGGGAAAGCTCCTACAATGAGCAGTTCTTC
TRBJ2-2	NA	TRBV7-6	TRBD1	CASSLGQGENTGELFF	TGTGCCAGCAGCTTAGGACAGGGCGAAAACACCGGGGAGCTGTTTTTT
TRBJ2-7	NA	TRBV7-9	NA	CASSERPGGHEQYF	TGTGCCAGCAGCGAACGGCCAGGGGGGCACGAGCAGTACTTC
TRBJ2-1	NA	TRBV7-9	TRBD2	CASSQRTSVNNEQFF	TGTGCCAGCAGCCAGCGGACTAGCGTGAACAATGAGCAGTTCTTC
TRBJ2-2	NA	TRBV7-9	NA	CASSLRNTGELFF	TGTGCCAGCAGTCTGAGGAACACCGGGGAGCTGTTTTTT
TRBJ1-5	NA	TRBV5-1	NA	CASSFGDNQPQHF	TGCGCCAGCAGCTTCGGGGACAATCAGCCCCAGCATTTT